This TCR beta chain emerged from a study of shared T cell receptors in the human thymus. This CDR3 is 14 amino acids long. V lost 4 bases, J lost 4 bases, and 13 bases lay in between. CDR1 is MNHEY and CDR2 is SMNVEV in the germline V gene (reference sequence). Sequenced by immunoSEQ multiplex PCR; TCRdb stores in-frame clones only, minus some. The sample records 640,000 or so clones, around 87% being singletons. The data also belong to a second study, concerning human thymus T cells. Per that paper: Surgeons resected thymus tissue during corrective heart surgery.

Sequences were obtained from thymocytes. This chain uses TRBV27 with TRBJ1-1; D may be TRBD1 (5 bases). The sequence was collected from a boy younger than two with a congenital heart defect. The DNA of the CDR3 is TGTGCCAGCAGTTATAGAAGGGGTGGCACTGAAGCTTTCTTT. Residues: CASSYRRGGTEAFF.